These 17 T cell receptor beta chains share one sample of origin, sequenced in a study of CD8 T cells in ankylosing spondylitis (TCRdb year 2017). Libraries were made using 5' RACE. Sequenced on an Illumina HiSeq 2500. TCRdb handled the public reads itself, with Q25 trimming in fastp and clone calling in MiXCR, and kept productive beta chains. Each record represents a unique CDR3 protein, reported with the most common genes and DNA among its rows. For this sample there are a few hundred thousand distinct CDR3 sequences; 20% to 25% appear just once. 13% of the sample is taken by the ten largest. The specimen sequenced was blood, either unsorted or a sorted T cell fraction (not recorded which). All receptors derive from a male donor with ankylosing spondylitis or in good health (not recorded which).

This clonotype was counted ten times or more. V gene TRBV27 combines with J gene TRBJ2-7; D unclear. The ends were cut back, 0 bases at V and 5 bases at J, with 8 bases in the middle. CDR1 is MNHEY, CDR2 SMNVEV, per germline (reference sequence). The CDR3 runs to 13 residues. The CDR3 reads CASSLSGRHEQYF. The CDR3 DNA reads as TGTGCCAGCAGTTTATCCGGGCGCCACGAGCAGTACTTC.

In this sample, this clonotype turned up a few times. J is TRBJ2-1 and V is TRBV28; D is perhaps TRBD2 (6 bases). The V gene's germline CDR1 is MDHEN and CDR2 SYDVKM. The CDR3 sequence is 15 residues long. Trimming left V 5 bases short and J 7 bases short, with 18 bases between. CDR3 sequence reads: CASSPDGEVFNEQFF. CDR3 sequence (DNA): TGTGCCAGCAGTCCCGACGGGGAGGTTTTTAATGAGCAGTTCTTC.

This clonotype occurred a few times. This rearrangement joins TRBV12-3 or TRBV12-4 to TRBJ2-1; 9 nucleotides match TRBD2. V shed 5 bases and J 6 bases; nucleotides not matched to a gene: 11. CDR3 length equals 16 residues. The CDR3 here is CASSPDGTSWANEQFF. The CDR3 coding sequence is TGTGCCAGCAGTCCAGATGGGACTAGCTGGGCCAATGAGCAGTTCTTC.

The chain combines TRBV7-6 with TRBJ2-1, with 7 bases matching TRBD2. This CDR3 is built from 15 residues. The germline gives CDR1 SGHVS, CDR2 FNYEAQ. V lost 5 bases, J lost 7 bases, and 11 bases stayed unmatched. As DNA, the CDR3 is TGTGCCAGCAGCCCCCAGCCTAGCGGTGCGAATGAGCAGTTCTTC. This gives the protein CASSPQPSGANEQFF. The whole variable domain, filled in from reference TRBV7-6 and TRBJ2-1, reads GAGVSQSPRYKVTKRGQDVALRCDPISGHVSLYWYRQALGQGPEFLTYFNYEAQQDKSGLPNDRFSAERPEGSISTLTIQRTEQRDSAMYRCASSPQPSGANEQFFGPGTRLTVL.

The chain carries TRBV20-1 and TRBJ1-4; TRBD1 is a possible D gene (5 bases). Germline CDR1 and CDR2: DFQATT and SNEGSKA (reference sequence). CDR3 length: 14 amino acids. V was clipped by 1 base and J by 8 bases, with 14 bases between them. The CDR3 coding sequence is TGCAGTGCTAGAGGCTCAGGGTGGGGCGAAAAACTGTTTTTT. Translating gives CSARGSGWGEKLFF.

This chain's CDR3 is CASSPGRGAYNEQFF. CDR3 DNA: TGTGCCAGCAGCCCCGGCAGGGGTGCCTACAATGAGCAGTTCTTC. V usage is TRBV9 and J usage is TRBJ2-1; TRBD1 is a possible D gene (6 bases). Looked up from germline, CDR1 is SGDLS and CDR2 is YYNGEE. V lost 4 bases and J lost 2, with 13 bases in between. The length of the CDR3 is 15 residues.

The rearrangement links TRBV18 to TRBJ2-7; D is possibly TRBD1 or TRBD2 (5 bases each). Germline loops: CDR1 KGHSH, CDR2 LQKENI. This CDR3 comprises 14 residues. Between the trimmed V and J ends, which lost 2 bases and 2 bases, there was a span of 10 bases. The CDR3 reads CASSPGDGTYEQYF. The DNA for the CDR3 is TGTGCCAGCTCACCAGGGGACGGAACCTACGAGCAGTACTTC.

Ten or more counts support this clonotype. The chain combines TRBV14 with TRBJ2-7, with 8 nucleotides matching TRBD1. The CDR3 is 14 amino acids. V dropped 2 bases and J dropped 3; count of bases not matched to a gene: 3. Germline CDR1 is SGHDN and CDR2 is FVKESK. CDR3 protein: CASSQNRGNYEQYF. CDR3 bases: TGTGCCAGCAGCCAAAACAGGGGGAACTACGAGCAGTACTTC.

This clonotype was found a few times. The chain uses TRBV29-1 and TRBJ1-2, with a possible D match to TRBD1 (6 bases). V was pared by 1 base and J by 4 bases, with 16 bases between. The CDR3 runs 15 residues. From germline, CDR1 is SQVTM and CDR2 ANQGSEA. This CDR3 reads CSVEGLGGLLYGYTF. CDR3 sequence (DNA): TGCAGCGTTGAAGGGCTTGGGGGGCTCCTCTATGGCTACACCTTC.

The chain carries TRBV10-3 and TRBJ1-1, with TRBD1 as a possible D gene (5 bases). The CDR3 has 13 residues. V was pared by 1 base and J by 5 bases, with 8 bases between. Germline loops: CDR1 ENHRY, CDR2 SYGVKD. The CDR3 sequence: CAISELGGTEAFF. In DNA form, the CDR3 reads TGTGCCATCAGTGAGTTGGGGGGGACTGAAGCTTTCTTT.

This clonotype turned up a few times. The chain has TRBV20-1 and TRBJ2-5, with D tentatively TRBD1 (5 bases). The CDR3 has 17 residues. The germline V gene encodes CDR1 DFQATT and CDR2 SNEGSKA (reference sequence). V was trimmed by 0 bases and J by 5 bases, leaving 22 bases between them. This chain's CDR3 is CSARDRPEDSALETQYF. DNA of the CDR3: TGCAGTGCTAGAGATCGGCCCGAAGACAGTGCTTTGGAGACCCAGTACTTC.

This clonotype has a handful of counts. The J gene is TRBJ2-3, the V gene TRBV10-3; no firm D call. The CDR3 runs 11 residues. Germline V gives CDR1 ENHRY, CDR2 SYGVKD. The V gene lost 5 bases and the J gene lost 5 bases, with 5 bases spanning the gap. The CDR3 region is CAISNLDTQYF. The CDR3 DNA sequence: TGTGCCATCAGTAACTTAGATACGCAGTATTTT.

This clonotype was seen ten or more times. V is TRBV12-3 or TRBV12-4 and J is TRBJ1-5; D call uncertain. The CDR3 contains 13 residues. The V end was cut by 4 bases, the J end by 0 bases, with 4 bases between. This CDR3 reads CASSYRSNQPQHF. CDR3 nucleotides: TGTGCCAGCAGTTATCGTAGCAATCAGCCCCAGCATTTT.

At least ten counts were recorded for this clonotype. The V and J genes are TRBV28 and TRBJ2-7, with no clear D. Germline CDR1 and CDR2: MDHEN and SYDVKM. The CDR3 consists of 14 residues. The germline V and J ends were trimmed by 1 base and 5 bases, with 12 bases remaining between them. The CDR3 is CASSLYPGINEQYF. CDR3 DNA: TGTGCCAGCAGTTTATATCCAGGAATTAACGAGCAGTACTTC.

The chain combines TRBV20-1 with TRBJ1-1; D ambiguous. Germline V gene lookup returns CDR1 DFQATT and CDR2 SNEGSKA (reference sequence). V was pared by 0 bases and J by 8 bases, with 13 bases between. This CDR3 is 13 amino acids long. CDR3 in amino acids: CSARDSRPKEAFF. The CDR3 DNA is TGCAGTGCTAGAGATAGTCGGCCGAAAGAAGCTTTCTTT.

DNA for the CDR3: TGTGCCAGCAGCGTAGGAGGCGGACAGGGCTACGAGCAGTACTTC. Translated, it gives CASSVGGGQGYEQYF. The chain is built from TRBV9 and TRBJ2-7; 8 bases map to TRBD1. Germline V CDR1 and CDR2: SGDLS, YYNGEE. Unmatched junction bases numbered 5, after V lost 0 bases and J lost 3 bases. The CDR3 has 15 residues.

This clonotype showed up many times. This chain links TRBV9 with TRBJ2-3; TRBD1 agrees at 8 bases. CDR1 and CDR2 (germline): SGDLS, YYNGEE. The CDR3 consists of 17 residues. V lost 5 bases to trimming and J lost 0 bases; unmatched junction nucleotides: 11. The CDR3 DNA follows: TGTGCCAGCAGTTTACTCACGGGACAGGCTAGCACAGATACGCAGTATTTT. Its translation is CASSLLTGQASTDTQYF.